The T cell receptor (beta chain) under discussion was sequenced for a study of T cells in Graves' hyperthyroidism and ophthalmopathy. This CDR3 has 15 amino acids. V shed 0 bases, J shed 6 bases, and the junction held 6 bases outside the gene matches. Germline V gene sequence: CDR1 MNHNS, CDR2 SASEGT. The CDR3 regions of TCR beta were amplified from RNA transcripts. RT-PCR in the first round (using the HTBI primer set) targeted the TCR CDR3. Using its own MiXCR run on the multiplex PCR reads, TCRdb lists one record per CDR3 protein. This sample has about 200,000 distinct CDR3 sequences; approximately 16% occur once, and the top ten carry 40% to 65%.

The chain employs TRBV6-1 and TRBJ1-2; 8 bases fit TRBD1. The specimen was blood. This sequence originates from a woman aged 45-65 years with Graves' hyperthyroidism. This CDR3 reads CASSEATPDRDGYTF. The CDR3 DNA follows: TGTGCCAGCAGTGAAGCGACCCCGGACAGGGATGGCTACACCTTC.